The T cell receptor beta chain described here comes from a study of T cell responses to AZD1222 COVID-19 vaccine. Of note for this clone: Its antigen is not identified.

Using immunoSEQ multiplex PCR, the repertoire was profiled, and TCRdb retains in-frame clones only, with some absent. The repertoire holds about 150,000 clones, with more than 85% as singletons. Study results and caveats: Most donors were white British, females outnumbered males, and clonal diversity was possibly underestimated.

With 2 bases clipped from V and 4 bases from J, the junction kept 7 bases outside the gene matches. This CDR3 region has 15 residues. Germline CDR1 SGDLS, CDR2 YYNGEE. The sample was peripheral blood, taken 28 days after the second AZD1222 dose. The rearrangement uses TRBV9 and TRBJ2-5, with 8 positions matching TRBD2. This TCR came from an adult who received the AZD1222 COVID-19 vaccine. CDR3 region: CASSVRAGGPETQYF. The DNA for the CDR3 is TGTGCCAGCAGCGTCAGGGCGGGAGGCCCAGAGACCCAGTACTTC.